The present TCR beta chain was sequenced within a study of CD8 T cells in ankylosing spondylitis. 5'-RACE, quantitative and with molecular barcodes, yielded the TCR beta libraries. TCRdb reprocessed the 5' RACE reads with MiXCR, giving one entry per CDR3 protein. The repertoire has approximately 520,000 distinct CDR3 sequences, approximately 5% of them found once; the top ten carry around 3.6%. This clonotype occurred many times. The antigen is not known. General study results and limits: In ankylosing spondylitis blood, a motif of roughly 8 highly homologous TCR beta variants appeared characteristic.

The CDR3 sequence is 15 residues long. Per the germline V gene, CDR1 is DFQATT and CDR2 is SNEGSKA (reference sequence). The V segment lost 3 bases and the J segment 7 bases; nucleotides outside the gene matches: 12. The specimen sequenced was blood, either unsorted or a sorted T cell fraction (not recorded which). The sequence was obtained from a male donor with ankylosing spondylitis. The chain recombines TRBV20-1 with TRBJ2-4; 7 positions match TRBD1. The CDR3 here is CSASIPGTDQNIQYF. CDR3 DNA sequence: TGCAGTGCTAGTATCCCCGGGACAGACCAGAACATTCAGTACTTC.